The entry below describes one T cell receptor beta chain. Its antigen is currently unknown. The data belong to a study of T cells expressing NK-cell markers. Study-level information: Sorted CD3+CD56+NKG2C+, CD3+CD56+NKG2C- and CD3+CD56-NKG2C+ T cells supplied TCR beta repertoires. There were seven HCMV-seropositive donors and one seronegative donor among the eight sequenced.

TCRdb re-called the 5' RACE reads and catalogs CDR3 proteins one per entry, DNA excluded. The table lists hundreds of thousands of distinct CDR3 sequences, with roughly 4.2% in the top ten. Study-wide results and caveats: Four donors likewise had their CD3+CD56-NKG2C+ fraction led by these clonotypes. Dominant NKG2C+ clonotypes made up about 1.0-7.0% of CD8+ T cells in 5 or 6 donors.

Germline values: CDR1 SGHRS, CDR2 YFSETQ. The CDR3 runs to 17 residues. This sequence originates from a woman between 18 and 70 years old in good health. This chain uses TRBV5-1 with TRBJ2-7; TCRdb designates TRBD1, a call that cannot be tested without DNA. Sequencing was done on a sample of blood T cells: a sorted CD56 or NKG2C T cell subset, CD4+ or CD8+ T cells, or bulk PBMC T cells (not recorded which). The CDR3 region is CASSLAVGPGVAYEQYF. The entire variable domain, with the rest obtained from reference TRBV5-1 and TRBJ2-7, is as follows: KAGVTQTPRYLIKTRGQQVTLSCSPISGHRSVSWYQQTPGQGLQFLFEYFSETQRNKGNFPGRFSGRQFSNSRSEMNVSTLELGDSALYLCASSLAVGPGVAYEQYFGPGTRLTVT.